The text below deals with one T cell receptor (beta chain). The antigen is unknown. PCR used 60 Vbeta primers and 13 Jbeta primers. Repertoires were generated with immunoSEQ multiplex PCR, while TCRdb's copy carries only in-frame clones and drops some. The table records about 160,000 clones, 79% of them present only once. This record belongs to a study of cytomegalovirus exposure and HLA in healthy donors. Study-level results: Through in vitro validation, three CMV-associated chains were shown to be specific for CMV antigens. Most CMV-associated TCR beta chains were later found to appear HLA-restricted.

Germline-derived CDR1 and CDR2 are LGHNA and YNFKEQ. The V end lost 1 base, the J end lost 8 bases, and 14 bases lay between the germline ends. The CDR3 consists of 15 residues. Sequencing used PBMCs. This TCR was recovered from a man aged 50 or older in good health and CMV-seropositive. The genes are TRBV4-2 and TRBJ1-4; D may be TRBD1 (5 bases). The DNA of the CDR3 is TGTGCCAGCAGCCAAGGTCTCAGGGAAGACGAAAAACTGTTTTTT. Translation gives CASSQGLREDEKLFF.